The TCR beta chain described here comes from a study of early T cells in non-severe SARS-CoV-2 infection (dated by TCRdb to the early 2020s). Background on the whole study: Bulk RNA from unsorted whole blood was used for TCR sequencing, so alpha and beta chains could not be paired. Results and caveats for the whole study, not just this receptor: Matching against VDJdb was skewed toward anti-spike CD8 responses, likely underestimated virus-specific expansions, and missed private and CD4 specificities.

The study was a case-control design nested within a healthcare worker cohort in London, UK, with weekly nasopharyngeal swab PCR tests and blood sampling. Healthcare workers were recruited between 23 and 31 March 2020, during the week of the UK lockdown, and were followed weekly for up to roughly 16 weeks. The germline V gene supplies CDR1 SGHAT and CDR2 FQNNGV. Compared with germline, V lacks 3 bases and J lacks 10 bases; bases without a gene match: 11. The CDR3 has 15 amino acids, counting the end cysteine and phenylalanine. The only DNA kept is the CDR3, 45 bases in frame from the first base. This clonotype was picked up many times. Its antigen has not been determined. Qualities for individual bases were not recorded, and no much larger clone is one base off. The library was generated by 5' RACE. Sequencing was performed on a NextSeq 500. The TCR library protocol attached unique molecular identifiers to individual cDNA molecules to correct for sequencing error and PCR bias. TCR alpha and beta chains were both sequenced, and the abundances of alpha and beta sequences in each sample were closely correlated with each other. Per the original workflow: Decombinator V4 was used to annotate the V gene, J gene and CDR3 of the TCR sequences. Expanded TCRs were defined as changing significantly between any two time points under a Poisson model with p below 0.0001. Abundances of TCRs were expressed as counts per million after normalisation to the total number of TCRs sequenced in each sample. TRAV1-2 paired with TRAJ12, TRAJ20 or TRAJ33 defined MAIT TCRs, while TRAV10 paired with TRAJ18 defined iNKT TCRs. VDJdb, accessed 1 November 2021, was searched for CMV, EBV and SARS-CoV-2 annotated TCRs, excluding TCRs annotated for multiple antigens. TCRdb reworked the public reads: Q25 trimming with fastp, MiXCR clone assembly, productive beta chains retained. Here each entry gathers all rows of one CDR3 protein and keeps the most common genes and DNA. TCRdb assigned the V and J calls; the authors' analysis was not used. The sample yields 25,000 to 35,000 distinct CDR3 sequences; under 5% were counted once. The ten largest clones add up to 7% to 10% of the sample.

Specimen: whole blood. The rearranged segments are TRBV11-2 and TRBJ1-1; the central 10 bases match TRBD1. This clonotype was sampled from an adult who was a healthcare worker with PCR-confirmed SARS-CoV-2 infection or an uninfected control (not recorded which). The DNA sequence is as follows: TGTGCCAGCAGCTTTCCAGGGACAGGGGATAGAGGAGCTTTCTTT. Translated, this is CASSFPGTGDRGAFF. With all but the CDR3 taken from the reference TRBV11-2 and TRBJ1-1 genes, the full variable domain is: EAGVAQSPRYKIIEKRQSVAFWCNPISGHATLYWYQQILGQGPKLLIQFQNNGVVDDSQLPKDRFSAERLKGVDSTLKIQPAKLEDSAVYLCASSFPGTGDRGAFFGQGTRLTVV.